This entry describes one TCR beta chain. Its target is not known. This entry comes from a study of T cell responses to AZD1222 COVID-19 vaccine. About the study: Pooling covered second doses at about 4 or about 12 weeks. Broader study findings: Close to half of spike-specific TCRs reportedly recognize unmutated variant regions. Vaccine-associated CD4 TCRs spanned spike, dominant at 160-218 and 743-854. Two doses of AZD1222 preceded a rise in Spike-specific TCR breadth and depth.

Germline V gene lookup returns CDR1 KGHSH and CDR2 LQKENI. The CDR3 is 15 residues long. Deletions cut 3 bases from V and 0 bases from J, with 11 bases between. The data were produced by immunoSEQ multiplex PCR, yet TCRdb's version contains in-frame clones alone and is incomplete. Found here are 95,000 to 150,000 clones, roughly 89% of them singletons; the top ten hold 6.5% to 9%. V usage is TRBV18 and J usage is TRBJ1-1, with D perhaps TRBD1 (5 bases). The sample consisted of peripheral blood, taken on day 0 of AZD1222 vaccination. The clonotype was recovered from an adult in good health. The chain's CDR3 is CASSPLDRMNTEAFF. CDR3 nucleotides: TGTGCCAGCTCACCGCTTGACAGAATGAACACTGAAGCTTTCTTT.